Below, 17 T cell receptor beta chains from the same sample are listed, as sequenced in a study of blood T cells in healthy people across ages. A second PCR of about 7 to 12 cycles used a sample-barcoded 5' primer and a J-beta primer mix. MiXCR, run by TCRdb on the 5' RACE reads, gives a single entry per CDR3 protein. The profile covers just under 550,000 distinct CDR3 sequences, with around 24% appearing a single time and 8.7% taken by the ten largest. These sequences were also reported in another study, on T cells of mothers and their children.

Sequenced: blood. These TCRs come from a boy aged 5 to 17 in good health.

This clonotype was recorded a few times. This chain links TRBV2 with TRBJ1-1; maybe TRBD1 (5 bases). The V and J ends lost 8 bases and 0 bases respectively, with 19 bases between them. In germline, CDR1 is SNHLY, CDR2 FYNNEI. CDR3 size: 16 residues. DNA of the CDR3: TGTGCCAGCTCTGGGGCTCGGGACTTTATGAACACTGAAGCTTTCTTT. Translating gives CASSGARDFMNTEAFF. Drawing the rest from reference TRBV2 and TRBJ1-1, the complete variable domain is EPEVTQTPSHQVTQMGQEVILRCVPISNHLYFYWYRQILGQKVEFLVSFYNNEISEKSEIFDDQFSVERPDGSNFTLKIRSTKLEDSAMYFCASSGARDFMNTEAFFGQGTRLTVV.

The rearrangement links TRBV11-2 to TRBJ2-5; possibly TRBD2 for D (6 bases). The DNA end is a closer match to TRBJ2-1, so the J assignment may be wrong. Germline CDR1 and CDR2: SGHAT and FQNNGV. This CDR3 has 16 amino acids. Written as DNA, the CDR3 is TGTGCCAGCAGTATTACGGGACTCTCCCCCGGGGATGAGCAGTTCTTC. This sequence encodes CASSITGLSPGDEQFF.

The V call is TRBV15, the J call TRBJ2-3; D may be TRBD1 (6 bases). CDR3 size: 15 residues. Per germline, CDR1 LNHNV and CDR2 YYDKDF (reference sequence). The V and J ends lost 3 bases and 4 bases respectively, with 14 bases between them. CDR3 nucleotide sequence: TGTGCCACCAGCAGGGGCGGACAGAGGCCAGATACGCAGTATTTT. This codes for CATSRGGQRPDTQYF.

This clonotype was seen only a few times. The V and J genes are TRBV4-2 and TRBJ2-7; the D is unclear. The CDR3 extends over 14 amino acids. Germline CDR1 is LGHNA and CDR2 is YNFKEQ. V lost 0 bases and J lost 4, with 10 bases in between. CDR3 residues: CASSQDWAGYEQYF. The CDR3 DNA reads as TGTGCCAGCAGCCAAGATTGGGCAGGTTACGAGCAGTACTTC.

This clonotype was seen more than once but under ten times. J is TRBJ2-7 and V is TRBV20-1, with 10 bases aligning to TRBD2. The CDR3 is made up of 14 amino acids. V lost 0 bases to trimming and J lost 6 bases; unmatched junction nucleotides: 5. In germline, CDR1 is DFQATT, CDR2 SNEGSKA (reference sequence). In DNA, the CDR3 is TGCAGTGCTAGAGATCGCATAGCGGGAGGCGAGCAGTACTTC. It yields the protein CSARDRIAGGEQYF.

About this clonotype itself: One end of the junction varies from germline; a read error may be responsible. The rearrangement uses TRBV5-5 and TRBJ2-4, with a possible D match to TRBD2 (5 bases). CDR1 is SGHKS, CDR2 YYEKEE, per germline (reference sequence). The length of the CDR3 is 13 residues. CDR3 amino acids: CASSLGGQAASDF. The CDR3 nucleotides read TGTGCCAGCAGCTTGGGAGGGCAGGCCGCCTCGGACTTC.

The chain joins TRBV4-1 to TRBJ2-7; D not resolved. The CDR3 spans 15 residues. From germline, CDR1 is MGHRA and CDR2 YSYEKL. V gave up 0 bases and J gave up 0 bases, with 9 bases separating them. The CDR3 spells CASSQEGPVSYEQYF. The CDR3 DNA sequence: TGCGCCAGCAGCCAAGAAGGGCCAGTCTCCTACGAGCAGTACTTC.

This clonotype was seen more than once but under ten times. The chain carries TRBV6-2 or TRBV6-3 and TRBJ2-5, with D tentatively TRBD1 (6 bases). The CDR3 is 14 residues long. The V and J ends lost 6 bases and 0 bases respectively, with 11 bases between them. Germline V gene data show CDR1 as MNHEY and CDR2 as SVGEGT. The chain's CDR3 is CASRPTGNQETQYF. The CDR3 DNA reads as TGTGCCAGCAGGCCTACAGGGAACCAAGAGACCCAGTACTTC.

There are a few counts of this clonotype. The rearrangement joins TRBV2 to TRBJ2-5; 8 nucleotides match TRBD2. The J call may not be correct, given that the DNA end is closer to TRBJ2-1. The CDR3 length is 17 residues. Per germline, CDR1 SNHLY and CDR2 FYNNEI. CDR3 sequence reads: CASVEGAGAPRGEEQFF. In DNA form, the CDR3 reads TGTGCCAGCGTGGAGGGAGCGGGGGCGCCAAGAGGGGAGGAGCAGTTCTTC.

This sequence joins TRBV9 and TRBJ2-1, with a weak D call TRBD2 (5 bases). The V gene's germline CDR1 is SGDLS and CDR2 YYNGEE. With 2 bases removed from V and 1 base from J, the gap between germline ends came to 10 bases. The CDR3 sequence is 15 residues long. The chain's CDR3 is CASSVEGLSYNEQFF. CDR3 coding DNA: TGTGCCAGCAGCGTCGAGGGTCTATCCTACAATGAGCAGTTCTTC.

This sequence joins TRBV28 and TRBJ2-5; 7 bases match TRBD1. Trimming removed 6 bases from V and 1 base from J; junction bases left unmatched: 8. CDR1 is MDHEN and CDR2 is SYDVKM in the germline V gene. This CDR3 is 15 amino acids long. The CDR3 bases are TGTGCCAGCAGCGTACAGGGGAAACCCCAAGAGACCCAGTACTTC. The encoded protein is CASSVQGKPQETQYF.

This clonotype was observed a few times. The chain uses TRBV7-9 and TRBJ1-2; possible D gene TRBD1, 6 bases. Trimming removed 3 bases from V and 6 bases from J, with 17 bases in between. Germline CDR1 SEHNR, CDR2 FQNEAQ (reference sequence). CDR3 length equals 15 residues. Here the CDR3 reads CASSFEGGRGNGYTF. The CDR3 DNA is TGTGCCAGCAGCTTCGAGGGAGGCAGGGGTAATGGCTACACCTTC.

The chain links TRBV7-2 to TRBJ1-3; perhaps TRBD1 as D (5 bases). This CDR3 is 15 amino acids long. V shed 5 bases and J shed 0 bases, with 11 bases lying between them. In germline, CDR1 is SGHTA, CDR2 FQGNSA. CDR3: CASSVTANSGNTIYF. In nucleotides, the CDR3 is TGTGCCAGCAGCGTGACAGCGAACTCTGGAAACACCATATATTTT. Full variable domain (missing parts from reference TRBV7-2 and TRBJ1-3): GAGVSQSPSNKVTEKGKDVELRCDPISGHTALYWYRQSLGQGLEFLIYFQGNSAPDKSGLPSDRFSAERTGGSVSTLTIQRTQQEDSAVYLCASSVTANSGNTIYFGEGSWLTVV.

This clonotype was counted only a few times. CDR3 bases: TGCGCCAGCAGCTTGGAAGCCCAGGGGTACTACAATGAGCAGTTCTTC. Protein: CASSLEAQGYYNEQFF. V gene TRBV5-1 combines with J gene TRBJ2-1, with a tentative D call TRBD1 (6 bases). CDR3 length: 16 residues. The germline V and J ends were trimmed by 0 bases and 3 bases, with 13 bases remaining between them. The germline CDR1 and CDR2 sequences are SGHRS and YFSETQ.

This clonotype was counted between two and nine times. The V and J genes are TRBV7-9 and TRBJ2-3; D unclear. Trimming removed 6 bases at V and 1 base at J, with 17 bases between. The CDR3 consists of 16 residues. The germline gives CDR1 SEHNR, CDR2 FQNEAQ (reference sequence). The CDR3 DNA reads TGTGCCAGCAGACATAGGCCCAGAGCCGGCACAGATACGCAGTATTTT. Protein product: CASRHRPRAGTDTQYF.

The CDR3 here is CATSDSGGGLYNEQFF. The CDR3 region has the DNA TGTGCCACCAGTGATTCTGGCGGGGGTCTCTACAATGAGCAGTTCTTC. This chain uses TRBV24-1 with TRBJ2-1, with 7 bases that match TRBD2. Germline trimming cut 2 bases from V and 3 bases from J; bases unmatched to any gene: 6. The CDR3 has 16 amino acids. Germline lookup yields CDR1 KGHDR and CDR2 SFDVKD.

This chain connects TRBV6-5 to TRBJ1-2, with D hard to call. The V end lost 9 bases, the J end lost 2 bases, and 13 bases lay between the germline ends. CDR1 MNHEY and CDR2 SVGAGI come from the germline V gene. The CDR3 length is 13 residues. The CDR3 reads CASSYGQNYGYTF. The CDR3 coding sequence is TGTGCCAGTAGCTATGGCCAAAACTATGGCTACACCTTC.